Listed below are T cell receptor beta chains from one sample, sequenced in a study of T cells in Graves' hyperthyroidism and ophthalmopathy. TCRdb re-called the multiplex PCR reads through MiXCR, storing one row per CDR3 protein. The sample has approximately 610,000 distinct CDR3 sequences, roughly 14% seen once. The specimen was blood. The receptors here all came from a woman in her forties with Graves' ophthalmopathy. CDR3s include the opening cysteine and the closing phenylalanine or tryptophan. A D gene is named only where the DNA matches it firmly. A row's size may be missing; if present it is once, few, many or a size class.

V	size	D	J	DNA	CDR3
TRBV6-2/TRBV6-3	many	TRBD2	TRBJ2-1	TGTGCCAGCACCCTCCCGGGACTAGCGGGAGGTAATGAGCAGTTCTTC	CASTLPGLAGGNEQFF
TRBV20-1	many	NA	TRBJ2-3	TGCAGTGCTCCCGGGACTAGCACAGATACGCAGTATTTT	CSAPGTSTDTQYF
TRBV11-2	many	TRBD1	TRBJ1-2	TGTGCCAGCAGCTTAGAAGATCCATCCCAGGGGGCATATGGCTACACCTTC	CASSLEDPSQGAYGYTF
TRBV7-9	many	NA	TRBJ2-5	TGTGCCAGCAGTGAAAACACGTACCAAGAGACCCAGTACTTC	CASSENTYQETQYF
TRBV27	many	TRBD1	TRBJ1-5	TGTGCCAGCAGTACACCGGGACAGGGGGATCAGCCCCAGCATTTT	CASSTPGQGDQPQHF
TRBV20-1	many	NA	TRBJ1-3	TGCAGTGCTAGAACCGGGGAGCCTGGAAACACCATATATTTT	CSARTGEPGNTIYF
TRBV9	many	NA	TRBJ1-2	TGTGCCAGCAGCCCGCGACAGGACTATGGCTACACCTTC	CASSPRQDYGYTF
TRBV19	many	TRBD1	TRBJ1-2	TGTGCCAGTAGTACTTCCGGGACAGGGGATGGCTACACCTTC	CASSTSGTGDGYTF
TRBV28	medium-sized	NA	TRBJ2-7	TGTGCCAGCAGTTTCCGGACAGATGCCTACGAGCAGTACTTC	CASSFRTDAYEQYF
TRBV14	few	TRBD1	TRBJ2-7	TGTGCCAGCAGCCAAGACGCGTTTAAGACAGGGGCTTACGAGCAGTACTTC	CASSQDAFKTGAYEQYF
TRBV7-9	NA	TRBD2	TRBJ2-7	TGTGCCAGCAGCGGGCGGGGGGGGCAAACCTACGAGCAGTACTTC	CASSGRGGQTYEQYF
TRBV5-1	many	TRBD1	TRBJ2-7	TGCGCCAGCAGCCCTTCGACAGGGACAGGGACCTCTTACGAGCAGTACTTC	CASSPSTGTGTSYEQYF
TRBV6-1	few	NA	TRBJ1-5	TGTGCCATCCGCCGGAGCAATCAGCCCCAGCATTTT	CAIRRSNQPQHF
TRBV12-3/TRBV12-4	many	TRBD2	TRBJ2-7	TGTGCCAGCAGCCCCCCCACTAGCGGGAGATTCTACGAGCAGTACTTC	CASSPPTSGRFYEQYF
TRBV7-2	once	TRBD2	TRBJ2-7	TGTGCCAGCAGCTTAGGGGGACTAGCGAGATCAGAGCAGTACTTC	CASSLGGLARSEQYF
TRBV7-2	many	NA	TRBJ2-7	TGTGCCAGCAGCTCATCCCTCTACGAGCAGTACTTC	CASSSSLYEQYF
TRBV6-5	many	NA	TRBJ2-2	TGTGCCAGCAGTTACTCGATGGGGACTCCCACCGGGGAGCTGTTTTTT	CASSYSMGTPTGELFF
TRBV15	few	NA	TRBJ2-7	TGTGCCACCAGCAGGGGTAAGGACAGTACCTACGAGCAGTACTTC	CATSRGKDSTYEQYF
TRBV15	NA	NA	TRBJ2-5	TGTGCCACCAGCAGAGATAACGCTTGGCGGGGTCAAGAGACCCAGTACTTC	CATSRDNAWRGQETQYF
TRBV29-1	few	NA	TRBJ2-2	TGCAGCGCTGAACAGGGTGGGGTGTCCGGGGAGCTGTTTTTT	CSAEQGGVSGELFF
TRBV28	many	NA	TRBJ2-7	TGTGCCAGCAGTTCGGCTTTTAGGGAGCAGTACTTC	CASSSAFREQYF
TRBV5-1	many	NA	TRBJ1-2	TGCGCCAGCAGCTTGGCATCCGGAACCATCTATGGCTACACCTTC	CASSLASGTIYGYTF
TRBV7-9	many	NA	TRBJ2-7	TGTGCCAGCAGTTTAACTAGCAGCTCCTACGAGCAGTACTTC	CASSLTSSSYEQYF
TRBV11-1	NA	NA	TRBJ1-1	TGTGCCAGCAGCTTAAGTCGTCTATCCTCTGAAGCTTTCTTT	CASSLSRLSSEAFF
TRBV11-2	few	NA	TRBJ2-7	TGTGCCAGCACCCCAGCGGATCACTGGGGCTACGAGCAGTACTTC	CASTPADHWGYEQYF
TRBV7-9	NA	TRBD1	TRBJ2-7	TGTGCCAGCAGCTTAGGGGGACAGGGAACTCCCGAGCAGTACTTC	CASSLGGQGTPEQYF
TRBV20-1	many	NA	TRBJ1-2	TGCAGTGCTAGAGATCCACCGGGTTATGGCTACACCTTC	CSARDPPGYGYTF
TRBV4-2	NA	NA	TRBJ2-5	TGTGCCAGCAGCCAAGAACGGTGGGATCCCTTCGGAGAGACCCAGTACTTC	CASSQERWDPFGETQYF
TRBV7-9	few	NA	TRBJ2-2	TGTGCCAGCAGCTCGCAGGAGGTTGGCGGGGAGCTGTTTTTT	CASSSQEVGGELFF
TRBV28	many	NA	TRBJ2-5	TGTGCCAGCAGGCCCCTGGGGGCGGAGACCCAGTACTTC	CASRPLGAETQYF
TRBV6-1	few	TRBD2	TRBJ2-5	TGTGCCAGCAGGGACCCGACTAGCGGGGGGGAGACCCAGTACTTC	CASRDPTSGGETQYF
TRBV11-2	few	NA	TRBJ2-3	TGTGCCAGCAGCTTATGGGCGACAGATACGCAGTATTTT	CASSLWATDTQYF
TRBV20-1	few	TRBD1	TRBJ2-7	TGCAGTGCTAGAGGACCGGGACAGGGAGACTACTTC	CSARGPGQGDYF
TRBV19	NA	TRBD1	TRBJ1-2	TGTGCCTCAGTTCCGGGACAGGGGAATGGCTACACCTTC	CASVPGQGNGYTF
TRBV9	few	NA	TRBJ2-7	TGTGCCAGCAGCGTAGGCCCGGGACCCTACGAGCAGTACTTC	CASSVGPGPYEQYF
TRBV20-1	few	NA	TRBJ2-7	TGCAGTGCCAGCCAGGGGTCGGGGGCCTCCTACGAGCAGTACTTC	CSASQGSGASYEQYF
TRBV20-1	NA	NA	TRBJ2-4	TGCAGTGCTGGGGGGCAGCAAAACATTCAGTACTTC	CSAGGQQNIQYF
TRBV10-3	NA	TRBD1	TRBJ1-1	TGTGCCATCAGTGGAAAGACAGGGGACGAAATGAACACTGAAGCTTTCTTT	CAISGKTGDEMNTEAFF
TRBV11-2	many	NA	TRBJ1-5	TGTGCCAGCAGTCTCTTAGCTACGGCAGCCTATAGCAATCAGCCCCAGCATTTT	CASSLLATAAYSNQPQHF
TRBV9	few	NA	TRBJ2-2	TGTGCCAGCAGCGTCGGCGGGTCCGCGAACACCGGGGAGCTGTTTTTT	CASSVGGSANTGELFF
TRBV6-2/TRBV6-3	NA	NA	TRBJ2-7	TGTGCCAGCAGTTCTTACTTAGGGACCTACGAGCAGTACTTC	CASSSYLGTYEQYF
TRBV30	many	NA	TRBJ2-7	TGTGCCTGGAACCGGGACACCTACTACGAGCAGTACTTC	CAWNRDTYYEQYF
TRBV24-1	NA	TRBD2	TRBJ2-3	TGTGCCACCAGAACTAGCGGGTCGACCACAGATACGCAGTATTTT	CATRTSGSTTDTQYF
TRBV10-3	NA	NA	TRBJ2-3	TGTGCCATCAGTGAGTCGGGCCAAACCACAGATACGCAGTATTTT	CAISESGQTTDTQYF
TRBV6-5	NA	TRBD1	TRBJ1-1	TGTGCCAGCAGTTACTCGACAGGGGGCCTAGATGAAGCTTTCTTT	CASSYSTGGLDEAFF
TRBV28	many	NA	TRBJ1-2	TGTGCCAGCACCTCAACAGACAGACCTAACTATGGCTACACCTTC	CASTSTDRPNYGYTF
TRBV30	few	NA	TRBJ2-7	TGTGCCTGGAGTGCCCGGGGCCCGCCCCGTTCCTACGAGCAGTACTTC	CAWSARGPPRSYEQYF
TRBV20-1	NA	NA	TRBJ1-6	TGCAGTGCTAGAGAGGACGATTCACCCCTCCACTTT	CSAREDDSPLHF
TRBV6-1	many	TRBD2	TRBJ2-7	TGTGCCAGCAGCCCGACTAGCGGGAGGGCTTCCTACGAGCAGTACTTC	CASSPTSGRASYEQYF
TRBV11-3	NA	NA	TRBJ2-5	TGTGCCAGCAGCTCAAAATATGGAGCCGGAGAGACCCAGTACTTC	CASSSKYGAGETQYF
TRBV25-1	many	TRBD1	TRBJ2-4	TGTGCCAGCAGTTGGACAGGGGAGAACATTCAGTACTTC	CASSWTGENIQYF
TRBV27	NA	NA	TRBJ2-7	TGTGCCAGCGGGGGTAGACCCTACGAGCAGTACTTC	CASGGRPYEQYF
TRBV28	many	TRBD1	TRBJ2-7	TGTGCCAGCAGTTCCCCTTGGACAGGGGGAGCCTACGAGCAGTACTTC	CASSSPWTGGAYEQYF